These 31 T cell receptor beta chains share one sample of origin, sequenced in a study of T cells after yellow fever vaccination. One entry per CDR3 protein results from TCRdb running MiXCR on the 5' RACE reads. Here the sample spans hundreds of thousands of distinct CDR3 sequences, less than 9.5% being singletons. The sequenced sample was PBMCs, obtained roughly seven weeks after the first yellow fever vaccination. These receptors all stem from a man younger than 30 who received the YFV17D yellow fever vaccine.

The V gene is TRBV6-1, the J gene TRBJ2-5, with 7 nucleotides matching TRBD2. Germline V gives CDR1 MNHNS, CDR2 SASEGT. The CDR3 is 13 residues long. With 11 bases clipped from V and 1 base from J, the junction kept 7 bases outside the gene matches. CDR3 residues: CAVGTTLQETQYF. CDR3 nucleotide sequence: TGTGCCGTCGGGACTACGCTCCAAGAGACCCAGTACTTC.

V and J are TRBV7-2 and TRBJ2-1; tentatively, D is TRBD2 (5 bases). Trimming removed 5 bases from V and 10 bases from J, with 18 bases in between. Looked up from germline, CDR1 is SGHTA and CDR2 is FQGNSA. The CDR3 has 14 amino acids. CDR3 in DNA: TGTGCCAGCAGCCCGGAGAGAGGGCGACGAGAGCAGTTCTTC. Translation gives CASSPERGRREQFF.

The sample holds a few counts of this clonotype. V gene TRBV5-1 combines with J gene TRBJ1-2, with D possibly being TRBD1 (6 bases). V was clipped by 4 bases and J by 8 bases, with 15 bases between them. The germline V gene has CDR1 SGHRS and CDR2 YFSETQ. CDR3 length: 13 amino acids. This CDR3 reads CASSPRGLAGYTF. The CDR3 nucleotides read TGCGCCAGCAGCCCCAGGGGTCTAGCAGGCTACACCTTC.

A few counts support this clonotype. The V and J genes are TRBV5-4 and TRBJ1-1, with a weak D call TRBD1 (5 bases). In germline, CDR1 is SGHNT, CDR2 YYREEE (reference sequence). Deletions cut 0 bases from V and 2 bases from J, with 11 bases between. CDR3 length: 15 residues. Here the CDR3 DNA reads TGTGCCAGCAGCTTGGTTTTAGGGGATAACACTGAAGCTTTCTTT. Its protein is CASSLVLGDNTEAFF.

This clonotype has only a few counts. The V call is TRBV5-1, the J call TRBJ1-1; D is unresolved. Deletions cut 1 base from V and 4 bases from J, with 8 bases between. In germline, CDR1 is SGHRS, CDR2 YFSETQ. The CDR3 runs 13 residues. The chain's CDR3 is CASSLNGVTEAFF. CDR3 DNA: TGCGCCAGCAGCTTGAACGGGGTCACTGAAGCTTTCTTT.

The chain recombines TRBV29-1 with TRBJ2-3; D is undetermined. V was pared by 4 bases and J by 4 bases, with 12 bases between. In germline, CDR1 is SQVTM, CDR2 ANQGSEA. The CDR3 length is 13 residues. The CDR3 spells CSVVWSSADTQYF. Here the CDR3 DNA reads TGCAGCGTTGTTTGGAGTTCGGCAGATACGCAGTATTTT.

CDR3 coding DNA: TGTGCCAGCAGTTACTCCTTCGGCAGGGGAAGCTCCTACGAGCAGTACTTC. Translating gives CASSYSFGRGSSYEQYF. The chain carries TRBV6-5 and TRBJ2-7, with D possibly matching TRBD1 (6 bases). V was pared by 0 bases and J by 0 bases, with 15 bases between. The CDR3 totals 17 residues. CDR1 is MNHEY, CDR2 SVGAGI, per germline.

This clonotype was seen only a few times. This chain joins TRBV12-3 or TRBV12-4 and TRBJ2-5; tentative D call: TRBD2 (5 bases). The CDR3 contains 15 residues. V lost 7 bases to trimming and J lost 5 bases, with 20 bases between them. The CDR3 sequence: CASTPLAPPGETQYF. DNA of the CDR3: TGTGCCAGCACCCCATTGGCCCCGCCGGGGGAGACCCAGTACTTC.

This clonotype came up many times. The CDR3 region is CASSSRESGYEQYF. Here the CDR3 DNA reads TGTGCCAGCAGTTCCAGGGAATCGGGCTACGAGCAGTACTTC. The chain links TRBV12-3 or TRBV12-4 to TRBJ2-7; D may be TRBD1 (5 bases). Trimming cost V 4 bases and J 3 bases, with 13 bases left between them. CDR3 length: 14 residues.

Only a few counts were recorded for this clonotype. This rearrangement joins TRBV20-1 to TRBJ2-7, with 10 bases fitting TRBD2. Germline V gene data show CDR1 as DFQATT and CDR2 as SNEGSKA (reference sequence). V lost 5 bases and J lost 5; bases outside the gene matches: 9. This CDR3 contains 14 residues. The CDR3 loop reads CSAQAGGPANEQYV. The CDR3 DNA reads as TGCAGTGCTCAAGCGGGGGGGCCCGCGAACGAGCAGTACGTC.

This clonotype was seen a few times. This rearrangement joins TRBV20-1 to TRBJ2-3, with D possibly matching TRBD2 (5 bases). V was pared by 0 bases and J by 0 bases, with 25 bases between. The germline V gene encodes CDR1 DFQATT and CDR2 SNEGSKA (reference sequence). The CDR3 sequence is 20 residues long. CDR3 DNA: TGCAGTGCTAGAGATTCGACCAGTCCGAGGGTGAGGCCTAGCACAGATACGCAGTATTTT. Its translation: CSARDSTSPRVRPSTDTQYF.

The chain couples TRBV29-1 to TRBJ1-1; D is possibly TRBD1 (6 bases). In germline, CDR1 is SQVTM, CDR2 ANQGSEA. V shed 3 bases and J shed 4 bases, with 9 bases lying between them. CDR3 size: 12 residues. The CDR3 here is CSVEQGSTEAFF. The CDR3 bases are TGCAGCGTTGAGCAGGGGAGCACTGAAGCTTTCTTT.

Written as DNA, the CDR3 is TGTGCCAGTAGGACAAACAGGGAGTCCTACGAGCAGTACTTC. Its protein is CASRTNRESYEQYF. The V and J genes are TRBV19 and TRBJ2-7; the D gene is possibly TRBD1 (6 bases). V was clipped by 6 bases and J by 1 base, with 13 bases between them. CDR3 length equals 14 residues. Germline lookup yields CDR1 LNHDA and CDR2 SQIVND (reference sequence).

Ten or more counts support this clonotype. The rearrangement joins TRBV6-5 to TRBJ2-3; no definite D call. The CDR3 runs 11 residues. CDR1 and CDR2 (germline): MNHEY, SVGAGI. V lost 0 bases and J 5 bases, leaving 0 bases between the germline ends. The CDR3 loop reads CASSYSDTQYF. The CDR3, as DNA: TGTGCCAGCAGTTACTCAGATACGCAGTATTTT.

The chain carries TRBV6-2 or TRBV6-3 and TRBJ2-1; D ambiguous. CDR1 and CDR2 from the germline V gene are MNHEY and SVGEGT. The CDR3 is 12 residues long. Trimming left V 6 bases short and J 2 bases short, with 5 bases between. The CDR3 nucleotides are TGTGCCAGCAGACGTACCTACAATGAGCAGTTCTTC. Protein sequence: CASRRTYNEQFF.

The gene calls are TRBV2 and TRBJ2-1; TRBD2 matches 12 bases. J gave up 0 bases and V 5 bases, and 2 bases lay outside the gene matches. This CDR3 spans 16 amino acids. Germline V lookup: CDR1 SNHLY, CDR2 FYNNEI. This chain's CDR3 is CASSTSGGSSYNEQFF. CDR3 bases: TGTGCCAGCAGTACTAGCGGGGGGAGCTCCTACAATGAGCAGTTCTTC.

This clonotype showed up just a few times. The CDR3 nucleotides are TGTGCCAGCAGCTTGCCAGGGGGCCTAAATTCACCCCTCCACTTT. Translating gives CASSLPGGLNSPLHF. The V call is TRBV5-6, the J call TRBJ1-6, with TRBD1 identical over 8 bases. V was clipped by 1 base and J by 7 bases; unmatched bases: 4. Germline values: CDR1 SGHDT, CDR2 YYEEEE. CDR3 length: 15 amino acids.

In this sample, this clonotype turned up a few times. V gene TRBV20-1 combines with J gene TRBJ1-2; TRBD1 might be the D (5 bases). There are 16 residues in the CDR3. Germline V gene lookup returns CDR1 DFQATT and CDR2 SNEGSKA (reference sequence). The ends were cut back, 0 bases at V and 7 bases at J, with 21 bases in the middle. The CDR3 DNA sequence: TGCAGTGCTAGAGATCGGGAGGGGTTCAGGATGGGTGGCTACACCTTC. This codes for CSARDREGFRMGGYTF.

The sample holds a few counts of this clonotype. This chain uses TRBV25-1 with TRBJ1-2; TRBD1 is a possible D gene (6 bases). There are 15 residues in the CDR3. The ends were cut back, 2 bases at V and 5 bases at J, with 15 bases in the middle. The germline gives CDR1 MGHDK, CDR2 SYGVNS. CDR3 DNA sequence: TGTGCCAGCAGTGAAGGAGGTGGCCAGGGGTATGGCTACACCTTC. It translates to CASSEGGGQGYGYTF.

The chain is built from TRBV12-3 or TRBV12-4 and TRBJ2-3; D uncertain. Trimming removed 6 bases from V and 0 bases from J, with 7 bases in between. The CDR3 is 13 amino acids. The CDR3 here is CASRPASTDTQYF. For the CDR3, the DNA is TGTGCCAGCAGGCCGGCTAGCACAGATACGCAGTATTTT.

This clonotype was seen only once. This chain uses TRBV6-6 with TRBJ1-2, with D hard to call. This CDR3 comprises 13 residues. Germline V gives CDR1 MNHNY, CDR2 SVGAGI (reference sequence). The V and J ends lost 4 bases and 5 bases respectively, with 11 bases between them. The CDR3 DNA sequence: TGTGCCAGCAGTTCGTCGACTGAATATGGCTACACCTTC. Encoded protein: CASSSSTEYGYTF.

The sample holds one count of this clonotype. The rearrangement links TRBV28 to TRBJ1-2, with D maybe TRBD1 (5 bases). V gave up 3 bases and J gave up 4 bases, with 12 bases separating them. The CDR3 loop spans 14 amino acids. Germline V CDR1 and CDR2: MDHEN, SYDVKM. The CDR3 protein is CASSLEGGGYGYTF. The CDR3 nucleotides read TGTGCCAGCAGTTTGGAAGGCGGGGGCTATGGCTACACCTTC.

CDR3 residues: CASGHQNREPNNEQFF. Here the CDR3 DNA reads TGCGCCAGCGGACACCAAAACCGGGAACCAAACAATGAGCAGTTCTTC. The chain recombines TRBV23-1 with TRBJ2-1; D may be TRBD1 or TRBD2 (5 bases each). TRBV23-1 is reported as an ORF; its role is uncertain. The CDR3 extends over 16 amino acids. V shed 8 bases and J shed 5 bases, with 22 bases lying between them.

This clonotype was seen only a few times. CDR3 bases: TGTGCCAGCAGCGTGTCGGGGGTGGCCTACAATGAGCAGTTCTTC. Protein product: CASSVSGVAYNEQFF. The chain has TRBV9 and TRBJ2-1, with D possibly matching TRBD2 (6 bases). Per germline, CDR1 SGDLS and CDR2 YYNGEE. Trimming left V 2 bases short and J 2 bases short, with 11 bases between. The CDR3 runs to 15 residues.

This clonotype was seen a few times. The chain combines TRBV5-1 with TRBJ2-1, with 9 bases aligning to TRBD2. This CDR3 is built from 16 residues. Germline-derived CDR1 and CDR2 are SGHRS and YFSETQ. The trim removed 5 bases at V and 0 bases at J, leaving 6 bases unmatched. The CDR3 region has the DNA TGCGCCAGCAGTAGTAGCGGGGGTCCCTCCTACAATGAGCAGTTCTTC. Translated: CASSSSGGPSYNEQFF.

The chain has TRBV11-2 and TRBJ2-1; possibly TRBD1 or TRBD2 for D (6 bases each). Germline-derived CDR1 and CDR2 are SGHAT and FQNNGV. The CDR3 has 15 residues. The V end lost 5 bases, the J end lost 8 bases, and 19 bases lay between the germline ends. CDR3 bases: TGTGCCAGCAGCCGGGGGTTGGGGGCATTGGATGAGCAGTTCTTC. It codes for CASSRGLGALDEQFF.

The sample holds a few counts of this clonotype. The gene calls are TRBV29-1 and TRBJ2-1, with D unresolved. Germline V CDR1 and CDR2: SQVTM, ANQGSEA. Trimming left V 5 bases short and J 4 bases short, with 9 bases between. The CDR3 totals 12 residues. CDR3 loop: CSVLLSYNEQFF. The CDR3 DNA reads TGCAGCGTTCTACTTAGTTACAATGAGCAGTTCTTC.

The chain links TRBV6-2 or TRBV6-3 to TRBJ2-4; no clear D gene. The V end was cut by 3 bases, the J end by 8 bases, with 11 bases between. The CDR3 has 13 amino acids. Germline V gene lookup returns CDR1 MNHEY and CDR2 SVGEGT. CDR3 region: CASSYLDLDIQYF. The CDR3 nucleotides read TGTGCCAGCAGTTATTTGGATTTGGACATTCAGTACTTC.

This clonotype was recorded a few times. This rearrangement joins TRBV10-2 to TRBJ2-1; TRBD2 matches 8 bases. J was trimmed by 10 bases and V by 6 bases; bases with no gene match: 8. Germline V gene lookup returns CDR1 WSHSY and CDR2 SAAADI. This CDR3 spans 13 amino acids. The CDR3 region is CASRPGGGGEQFF. The CDR3 nucleotides are TGCGCCAGCAGACCGGGGGGGGGTGGAGAGCAGTTCTTC.

The chain employs TRBV12-3 or TRBV12-4 and TRBJ2-6, with D hard to call. The CDR3 has 15 amino acids. V shed 7 bases and J shed 0 bases, with 10 bases lying between them. Here the CDR3 DNA reads TGTGCCAGCACCCCCAGCCCCTCTGGGGCCAACGTCCTGACTTTC. The encoded protein is CASTPSPSGANVLTF.

The J gene is TRBJ2-5, the V gene TRBV5-1; TRBD1 is a possible D gene (6 bases). Per the germline V gene, CDR1 is SGHRS and CDR2 is YFSETQ. V was trimmed by 3 bases and J by 2 bases, leaving 17 bases between them. This CDR3 contains 16 residues. As DNA, the CDR3 is TGCGCCAGCAGCTCCTTCCGGACAGTCAGACAAGAGACCCAGTACTTC. Protein product: CASSSFRTVRQETQYF.